The next 32 T cell receptor beta chains were all read from a single sample in a study of blood T cell repertoires in COVID-19. TCRdb's copy holds only in-frame clones and misses some; the assay was immunoSEQ multiplex PCR. The table lists fewer than 250,000 clones, 65% to 85% of them singletons. The sequencing sample was made of peripheral blood. The receptors derive from a human donor in a cohort sampled during active COVID-19.

The rearrangement links TRBV10-1 to TRBJ2-3; TRBD2 matches 8 bases. Germline CDR1 is WNHNN and CDR2 is SYGVQD (reference sequence). This CDR3 spans 17 amino acids. J lost 4 bases, V lost 1 base, and 10 bases had no gene match. CDR3: CASSEFPGGLSPDTQYF. The CDR3 region has the DNA TGCGCCAGCAGTGAGTTCCCGGGGGGGCTCTCCCCAGATACGCAGTATTTT.

In its sample, this clone was seen many times. The chain recombines TRBV18 with TRBJ2-7; 11 bases agree with TRBD1. In germline, CDR1 is KGHSH, CDR2 LQKENI. J was trimmed by 5 bases and V by 2 bases; bases with no gene match: 8. The CDR3 contains 16 residues. The CDR3 coding sequence is TGTGCCAGCTCACCAATGTTTGCGGGACAGGGGGACGAGCAGTACTTC. It translates to CASSPMFAGQGDEQYF.

The rearrangement links TRBV6-5 to TRBJ2-1; 9 nucleotides match TRBD1. V was clipped by 0 bases and J by 5 bases; unmatched bases: 2. The germline CDR1 and CDR2 sequences are MNHEY and SVGAGI. The CDR3 has 15 residues. The CDR3 coding sequence is TGTGCCAGCAGTTACTCGAGGGACAGGGACAATGAGCAGTTCTTC. Its protein product is CASSYSRDRDNEQFF.

V and J are TRBV20-1 and TRBJ2-3; D possibly corresponds to TRBD1 (5 bases). CDR1 DFQATT and CDR2 SNEGSKA come from the germline V gene (reference sequence). The CDR3 totals 11 residues. CDR3 in amino acids: CSVGGTDTQYF. Written as DNA, the CDR3 is TGCAGCGTAGGGGGCACAGATACGCAGTATTTT.

The J gene is TRBJ2-2, the V gene TRBV28, with 9 bases that match TRBD2. Germline-derived CDR1 and CDR2 are MDHEN and SYDVKM. The V segment lost 3 bases and the J segment 3 bases; nucleotides outside the gene matches: 5. The CDR3 is 16 residues long. The CDR3 DNA sequence: TGTGCCAGCAGTTTCCCCTTAGCGGGAGACACCGGGGAGCTGTTTTTT. This codes for CASSFPLAGDTGELFF.

This rearrangement joins TRBV28 to TRBJ1-2; 7 bases agree with TRBD1. Germline V gene sequence: CDR1 MDHEN, CDR2 SYDVKM. V gave up 3 bases and J gave up 6 bases; unmatched junction bases: 10. This CDR3 contains 15 residues. CDR3 DNA sequence: TGTGCCAGCAGTTTGGGACGGGCAGGGGGGCATGGCTACACCTTC. Amino acids: CASSLGRAGGHGYTF.

The chain uses TRBV4-1 and TRBJ1-2, with a possible D match to TRBD1 (5 bases). The CDR3 extends over 15 amino acids. V was pared by 0 bases and J by 0 bases, with 8 bases between. CDR1 is MGHRA, CDR2 YSYEKL, per germline. The CDR3 DNA reads as TGCGCCAGCAGCCAAGACCCGGGGGCTAACTATGGCTACACCTTC. This gives the protein CASSQDPGANYGYTF.

As concerns this clone: This same CDR3 is encoded by further DNA sequences in the sample. The rearrangement links TRBV18 to TRBJ1-1, with 8 bases matching TRBD1. V trimming: 3 bases; J trimming: 5 bases; junction bases outside the gene matches: 5. This CDR3 comprises 14 residues. Germline CDR1 KGHSH, CDR2 LQKENI. CDR3 loop: CASSPTGGGTEAFF. The CDR3 DNA reads as TGTGCCAGCTCACCCACAGGGGGGGGGACTGAAGCTTTCTTT.

Details on this clone: This specimen includes other DNA sequences encoding the same CDR3. The rearrangement uses TRBV6-1 and TRBJ1-5; D is unclear. CDR3 length equals 14 residues. Germline lookup yields CDR1 MNHNS and CDR2 SASEGT. The V end lost 1 base, the J end lost 1 base, and 5 bases lay between the germline ends. The CDR3 is CASSEGHSNQPQHF. CDR3 DNA sequence: TGTGCCAGCAGTGAAGGGCACAGCAATCAGCCCCAGCATTTT.

This sequence joins TRBV6-5 and TRBJ2-7, with D unclear. Germline assignment: CDR1 MNHEY and CDR2 SVGAGI. The V and J ends lost 7 bases and 1 base respectively, with 14 bases between them. There are 14 residues in the CDR3. The CDR3 here is CASTLPGPSYEQYF. In DNA, the CDR3 is TGTGCCAGCACCCTGCCAGGTCCTTCCTACGAGCAGTACTTC.

In this sample, this clone turned up once. J is TRBJ1-3 and V is TRBV5-4; a possible D gene is TRBD1 (5 bases). CDR3 length: 14 amino acids. Germline-derived CDR1 and CDR2 are SGHNT and YYREEE (reference sequence). Trimming cost V 4 bases and J 2 bases, with 10 bases left between them. The CDR3 nucleotides read TGTGCCAGCAGCAACCAGGGAACTGGAAACACCATATATTTT. Translation: CASSNQGTGNTIYF.

The chain couples TRBV18 to TRBJ1-1; D remains unclear. The CDR3 extends over 15 amino acids. Between the trimmed V and J ends, which lost 0 bases and 0 bases, there was a span of 8 bases. Germline-derived CDR1 and CDR2 are KGHSH and LQKENI. The CDR3 DNA is TGTGCCAGCTCACCACCGCTTCGAGTGAACACTGAAGCTTTCTTT. This sequence encodes CASSPPLRVNTEAFF.

V gene TRBV14 combines with J gene TRBJ1-5; a weak D match, TRBD1 (5 bases). V lost 6 bases, J lost 6 bases, and 12 bases lay in between. The CDR3 is 13 residues long. Germline V gene sequence: CDR1 SGHDN, CDR2 FVKESK. The CDR3, as DNA: TGTGCCAGCAGTTTGGGGCGCGTTCAGCCCCAGCATTTT. Its protein is CASSLGRVQPQHF.

The chain couples TRBV20-1 to TRBJ2-1; D is possibly TRBD2 (7 bases). The germline V gene encodes CDR1 DFQATT and CDR2 SNEGSKA (reference sequence). V dropped 3 bases and J dropped 9 bases, with 18 bases sitting between them. CDR3 length: 14 residues. CDR3 nucleotide sequence: TGCAGTGCTAGTCTGAGGGGGGGCCGGAGTGAGCAGTTCTTC. Residues: CSASLRGGRSEQFF.

V and J are TRBV18 and TRBJ1-5; no firm D call. The germline V and J ends were trimmed by 5 bases and 7 bases, with 15 bases remaining between them. Per germline, CDR1 KGHSH and CDR2 LQKENI. This CDR3 comprises 14 residues. DNA of the CDR3: TGTGCCAGCTCAGTCGAGGCAATTCGCCAGCCCCAGCATTTT. Amino acid sequence: CASSVEAIRQPQHF.

The rearrangement joins TRBV27 to TRBJ1-2; D is perhaps TRBD1 (6 bases). The germline V and J ends were trimmed by 2 bases and 6 bases, with 10 bases remaining between them. Germline V gene lookup returns CDR1 MNHEY and CDR2 SMNVEV (reference sequence). This CDR3 comprises 13 residues. CDR3 DNA sequence: TGTGCCAGCAGTTTAGACAGGAGCCATGGCTACACCTTC. It translates to CASSLDRSHGYTF.

V usage is TRBV27 and J usage is TRBJ2-7; 8 nucleotides align to TRBD2. Germline CDR1 MNHEY, CDR2 SMNVEV (reference sequence). Trimming took 5 bases from V and 1 from J; bases not matched to a gene: 7. This CDR3 contains 15 residues. CDR3 sequence reads: CASSQLAAESYEQYF. The CDR3 bases are TGTGCCAGCAGTCAACTAGCGGCTGAGTCCTACGAGCAGTACTTC.

This clone was recorded only once. The gene calls are TRBV7-9 and TRBJ2-2; no clear D. V was clipped by 0 bases and J by 2 bases, with 10 bases between them. CDR1 and CDR2 from the germline V gene are SEHNR and FQNEAQ (reference sequence). The CDR3 totals 16 residues. The CDR3, as DNA: TGTGCCAGCAGCTTAGCGCTCGGCGGCAACACCGGGGAGCTGTTTTTT. Its protein product is CASSLALGGNTGELFF.

The chain has TRBV29-1 and TRBJ2-1, with D hard to call. The CDR3 is 8 amino acids. V was cut by 0 bases and J by 15 bases, with 3 bases left in between. Germline CDR1 reads SQVTM; CDR2 reads ANQGSEA. The CDR3 here is CSVEDGFF. CDR3 DNA sequence: TGCAGCGTTGAAGACGGGTTCTTC.

The rearrangement uses TRBV23-1 and TRBJ2-6, with 12 bases aligning to TRBD2. TRBV23-1 is sorted into the ORF group, with uncertain function. The CDR3 runs 18 residues. With 3 bases clipped from V and 0 bases from J, the junction kept 3 bases outside the gene matches. For the CDR3, the DNA is TGCGCCAGCAGTCAGCTAGCGGGAGGGCCCTCTGGGGCCAACGTCCTGACTTTC. This gives the protein CASSQLAGGPSGANVLTF.

This clone appeared a few times. The J gene is TRBJ2-1, the V gene TRBV7-9, with TRBD2 matching over 8 bases. With V trimmed by 2 bases and J by 3 bases, 6 bases remained unmatched. Germline lookup yields CDR1 SEHNR and CDR2 FQNEAQ (reference sequence). The CDR3 runs to 16 residues. The CDR3 sequence is CASSLSGAGVYNEQFF. CDR3 sequence (DNA): TGTGCCAGCAGCTTATCAGGAGCGGGGGTCTACAATGAGCAGTTCTTC.

The chain carries TRBV11-2 and TRBJ1-2; 7 nucleotides agree with TRBD1. The ends lost 5 bases at V and 6 bases at J; junction bases unmatched: 9. The CDR3 has 14 amino acids. Per germline, CDR1 SGHAT and CDR2 FQNNGV. The DNA for the CDR3 is TGTGCCAGCAGCGATAACAGGGGAGTCGATGGCTACACCTTC. This gives the protein CASSDNRGVDGYTF. Full variable domain (outside the CDR3, taken from reference TRBV11-2 and TRBJ1-2): EAGVAQSPRYKIIEKRQSVAFWCNPISGHATLYWYQQILGQGPKLLIQFQNNGVVDDSQLPKDRFSAERLKGVDSTLKIQPAKLEDSAVYLCASSDNRGVDGYTFGSGTRLTVV.

The chain recombines TRBV28 with TRBJ2-1; the D gene is possibly TRBD1 (6 bases). Germline lookup yields CDR1 MDHEN and CDR2 SYDVKM. V lost 2 bases, J lost 5 bases, and 13 bases lay in between. There are 15 residues in the CDR3. CDR3: CASSLGRTANNEQFF. The CDR3 DNA sequence: TGTGCCAGCAGTTTAGGTAGGACAGCAAACAATGAGCAGTTCTTC. Looking up the rest from reference TRBV28 and TRBJ2-1 gives the full variable domain: DVKVTQSSRYLVKRTGEKVFLECVQDMDHENMFWYRQDPGLGLRLIYFSYDVKMKEKGDIPEGYSVSREKKERFSLILESASTNQTSMYLCASSLGRTANNEQFFGPGTRLTVL.

V gene TRBV4-2 combines with J gene TRBJ1-3; maybe TRBD1 (5 bases). Germline V gene lookup returns CDR1 LGHNA and CDR2 YNFKEQ. Trimming left V 1 base short and J 0 bases short, with 10 bases between. CDR3 length: 16 amino acids. CDR3 in amino acids: CASSQGMGGSGNTIYF. In DNA form, the CDR3 reads TGTGCCAGCAGCCAAGGGATGGGGGGCTCTGGAAACACCATATATTTT.

Note on this clone: Other DNA sequences in the sample encode the same CDR3. V usage is TRBV28 and J usage is TRBJ2-1; D is ambiguous. Trimming removed 5 bases from V and 3 bases from J, with 11 bases in between. This CDR3 is 14 amino acids long. The germline V gene has CDR1 MDHEN and CDR2 SYDVKM. CDR3 in DNA: TGTGCCAGCAGTGTAGATTCTAGCTACAATGAGCAGTTCTTC. This sequence encodes CASSVDSSYNEQFF.

The chain combines TRBV2 with TRBJ1-5; 8 bases match TRBD1. CDR3 size: 14 residues. V lost 6 bases to trimming and J lost 6 bases; unmatched junction nucleotides: 7. In germline, CDR1 is SNHLY, CDR2 FYNNEI. The CDR3: CASSADRGGQPQHF. CDR3 bases: TGTGCCAGCAGCGCCGACAGGGGAGGTCAGCCCCAGCATTTT. The whole variable domain, filled in from reference TRBV2 and TRBJ1-5, reads EPEVTQTPSHQVTQMGQEVILRCVPISNHLYFYWYRQILGQKVEFLVSFYNNEISEKSEIFDDQFSVERPDGSNFTLKIRSTKLEDSAMYFCASSADRGGQPQHFGDGTRLSIL.

In nucleotides, the CDR3 is TGCGCCAGCAGCCCTGACAGGGTAGAGACCCAGTACTTC. As protein: CASSPDRVETQYF. This chain links TRBV10-2 with TRBJ2-5; 7 positions match TRBD1. This CDR3 contains 13 residues. J gave up 4 bases and V 6 bases, and 5 bases lay outside the gene matches. Germline CDR1 and CDR2: WSHSY and SAAADI.

The rearrangement links TRBV25-1 to TRBJ1-2, with TRBD1 as a possible D gene (5 bases). Germline V CDR1 and CDR2: MGHDK, SYGVNS. Trimming took off 8 bases at V and 6 bases at J, with 13 bases between the two ends. This CDR3 is 12 amino acids long. CDR3 DNA sequence: TGTGCCAGCGGCCCGGGACTCGATGGCTACACCTTC. The encoded protein is CASGPGLDGYTF.

Note on this clone: The junction does not match germline at one end; this may be a read error. This chain uses TRBV7-7 with TRBJ2-1; 9 bases are a match to TRBD1. Germline assignment: CDR1 SSHAT and CDR2 FNYEAQ (reference sequence). CDR3 length: 15 residues. CDR3 sequence: CASSQDRGSYNEQFF. The CDR3 DNA reads TGTGCTAGCAGCCAGGACAGGGGTTCCTACAATGAGCAGTTCTTC.

CDR3 nucleotide sequence: TGTGCCAGCAGCTTATGGGGGACAAGCTCTGGGGCCAACGTCCTGACTTTC. This encodes CASSLWGTSSGANVLTF. The V and J genes are TRBV7-6 and TRBJ2-6; possibly TRBD1 for D (6 bases). The CDR3 has 17 amino acids. Deletions cut 2 bases from V and 0 bases from J, with 11 bases between. Germline V gives CDR1 SGHVS, CDR2 FNYEAQ.

J is TRBJ1-6 and V is TRBV2; D gene uncertain. CDR1 SNHLY and CDR2 FYNNEI come from the germline V gene. There are 11 residues in the CDR3. Trimming removed 5 bases at V and 10 bases at J, with 6 bases between. The CDR3 nucleotides are TGTGCCAGCAGTTGGGAGTCACCCCTCCACTTT. It translates to CASSWESPLHF.

V is TRBV5-1 and J is TRBJ2-5, with TRBD2 matching 11 bases. Germline CDR1 and CDR2: SGHRS and YFSETQ. The CDR3 sequence is 16 residues long. The V segment lost 5 bases and the J segment 5 bases; nucleotides outside the gene matches: 11. The CDR3 coding sequence is TGCGCCAGCAGACCGATTATAGCGGGAGGGAGGGAGACCCAGTACTTC. This sequence encodes CASRPIIAGGRETQYF.